This T cell receptor beta chain was captured by sequencing in a study of lung T cells in sarcoidosis with Löfgren's syndrome. Study-wide results and limits: The most expanded V genes in Löfgren's patients were reportedly TRAV12-1 and TRBV2. Multiple Löfgren's syndrome patients reportedly shared TRAV12-1 and TRBV2 CDR3 motifs.

TCRdb itself ran the reads through MiXCR, one entry per CDR3 protein. The sample has tens of thousands of distinct CDR3 sequences, about 20% seen once; the top ten hold 2% to 2.5%. A note on this clonotype: Its antigen is as yet unknown.

Trimming took off 4 bases at V and 1 base at J, with 7 bases between the two ends. CDR1 and CDR2 from the germline V gene are KGHSH and LQKENI. This CDR3 is 13 amino acids long. The sample consisted of CD4+ T cells from PBMCs. This receptor was obtained from a human donor with sarcoidosis (Löfgren's syndrome or another form), or a control subject (not recorded which). The chain has TRBV18 and TRBJ2-5; D ambiguous. The DNA for the CDR3 is TGTGCCAGCTCACACACCCCCCAAGAGACCCAGTACTTC. Encoded protein: CASSHTPQETQYF.